A selection of T cell receptor beta chains follows, all from one sample in a study of cytomegalovirus exposure and HLA in healthy donors. Sequencing used immunoSEQ multiplex PCR; TCRdb keeps in-frame clones, though not all of them. The profile shows about 260,000 clones, around 90% of them singletons. Sequencing input: PBMCs. The receptor source for this set is a woman in her twenties or thirties in good health and CMV-seronegative. Each CDR3 is given with its conserved first and last residue. Each record gives: D gene, clone size, V gene, J gene, CDR3 protein, CDR3 DNA. The D gene is left open where the match is weak. Not all rows give a size; the values are once, few, many and, for expanded clones, a class.

d_call: -; clone_size: few; v_call: TRBV19; j_call: TRBJ2-4; cdr3_aa: CASSIQGIGQNIQYF; cdr3_nt: TGTGCCAGTAGTATCCAAGGGATAGGGCAAAACATTCAGTACTTC
d_call: TRBD1; clone_size: -; v_call: TRBV19; j_call: TRBJ1-2; cdr3_aa: CASSRTGTGSDYGYTF; cdr3_nt: TGTGCCAGTAGCAGGACGGGGACAGGGTCGGACTATGGCTACACCTTC
d_call: TRBD2; clone_size: -; v_call: TRBV7-9; j_call: TRBJ2-7; cdr3_aa: CASSVSGGYYEQYF; cdr3_nt: TGTGCCAGCAGCGTTAGCGGGGGTTACTACGAGCAGTACTTC
d_call: -; clone_size: -; v_call: TRBV27; j_call: TRBJ2-7; cdr3_aa: CASSPTEHYEQYF; cdr3_nt: TGTGCCAGCAGTCCGACCGAGCACTACGAGCAGTACTTC
d_call: -; clone_size: -; v_call: TRBV27; j_call: TRBJ2-7; cdr3_aa: CASSSLDSGYSYEQYF; cdr3_nt: TGTGCCAGCAGTTCCCTCGATAGCGGATACTCCTACGAGCAGTACTTC
d_call: -; clone_size: -; v_call: TRBV4-3; j_call: TRBJ2-1; cdr3_aa: CASSQGADNEQFF; cdr3_nt: TGCGCCAGCAGCCAAGGGGCTGACAATGAGCAGTTCTTC
d_call: TRBD2; clone_size: -; v_call: TRBV30; j_call: TRBJ2-5; cdr3_aa: CAWSVAGSETQYF; cdr3_nt: TGTGCCTGGAGTGTAGCGGGAAGTGAGACCCAGTACTTC
d_call: TRBD2; clone_size: -; v_call: TRBV5-6; j_call: TRBJ2-1; cdr3_aa: CASSLGGGLAGSNEQFF; cdr3_nt: TGTGCCAGCAGCTTGGGCGGGGGACTAGCGGGGAGCAATGAGCAGTTCTTC
d_call: -; clone_size: -; v_call: TRBV7-9; j_call: TRBJ2-5; cdr3_aa: CASSLKTGQETQYF; cdr3_nt: TGTGCCAGCAGCTTAAAAACAGGCCAAGAGACCCAGTACTTC
d_call: TRBD1; clone_size: once; v_call: TRBV6-1; j_call: TRBJ2-6; cdr3_aa: CASSEELDRGGANVLTF; cdr3_nt: TGTGCCAGCAGTGAGGAGCTCGACAGGGGTGGGGCCAACGTCCTGACTTTC
d_call: -; clone_size: -; v_call: TRBV5-1; j_call: TRBJ1-2; cdr3_aa: CASNVGAGSNYGYTF; cdr3_nt: TGCGCCAGCAACGTTGGGGCAGGGAGTAACTATGGCTACACCTTC
d_call: -; clone_size: -; v_call: TRBV29-1; j_call: TRBJ2-3; cdr3_aa: CSVGLASSTDTQYF; cdr3_nt: TGCAGCGTTGGGTTAGCGTCTAGCACAGATACGCAGTATTTT
d_call: TRBD1; clone_size: -; v_call: TRBV5-5; j_call: TRBJ1-1; cdr3_aa: CASSLGTGPLNTEAFF; cdr3_nt: TGTGCCAGCAGCCTAGGGACAGGGCCCTTGAACACTGAAGCTTTCTTT
d_call: -; clone_size: -; v_call: TRBV28; j_call: TRBJ2-2; cdr3_aa: CASSLQIYTGELFF; cdr3_nt: TGTGCCAGCAGTTTACAGATTTACACCGGGGAGCTGTTTTTT
d_call: TRBD1; clone_size: -; v_call: TRBV28; j_call: TRBJ1-5; cdr3_aa: CASSLAGTGNQPQHF; cdr3_nt: TGTGCCAGCAGTTTGGCCGGGACAGGGAATCAGCCCCAGCATTTT
d_call: -; clone_size: -; v_call: TRBV28; j_call: TRBJ1-5; cdr3_aa: CASTPGGDIWQPQHF; cdr3_nt: TGTGCCAGCACCCCCGGGGGGGACATATGGCAGCCCCAGCATTTT
d_call: TRBD1; clone_size: -; v_call: TRBV4-1; j_call: TRBJ1-2; cdr3_aa: CASSQDRTGRNYGYTF; cdr3_nt: TGCGCCAGCAGCCAAGACCGGACAGGGAGGAACTATGGCTACACCTTC
d_call: -; clone_size: -; v_call: TRBV2; j_call: TRBJ2-1; cdr3_aa: CASSEAGDGRNQFF; cdr3_nt: TGTGCCAGCAGTGAAGCCGGTGACGGGAGAAACCAGTTCTTC
d_call: -; clone_size: once; v_call: TRBV7-2; j_call: TRBJ2-5; cdr3_aa: CASSLLVGIETQYF; cdr3_nt: TGTGCCAGCAGCTTATTGGTCGGCATTGAGACCCAGTACTTC
d_call: -; clone_size: once; v_call: TRBV5-1; j_call: TRBJ2-2; cdr3_aa: CASREGSPNTGELFF; cdr3_nt: TGCGCCAGCAGAGAGGGTTCTCCGAACACCGGGGAGCTGTTTTTT
d_call: -; clone_size: -; v_call: TRBV14; j_call: TRBJ2-7; cdr3_aa: CASSLQGRDEQYF; cdr3_nt: TGTGCCAGCAGCCTTCAAGGGCGTGACGAGCAGTACTTC
d_call: -; clone_size: few; v_call: TRBV23-1; j_call: TRBJ2-5; cdr3_aa: CASSRVKETQYF; cdr3_nt: TGCGCCAGCAGTCGTGTTAAAGAGACCCAGTACTTC
d_call: -; clone_size: -; v_call: TRBV27; j_call: TRBJ1-4; cdr3_aa: CASSFNGGEKLFF; cdr3_nt: TGTGCCAGCAGTTTCAATGGGGGAGAAAAACTGTTTTTT
d_call: TRBD1; clone_size: -; v_call: TRBV4-3; j_call: TRBJ2-6; cdr3_aa: CASSLLPPGTGTGANVLTF; cdr3_nt: TGCGCCAGCAGCCTTCTCCCTCCCGGGACAGGGACTGGGGCCAACGTCCTGACTTTC
d_call: -; clone_size: -; v_call: TRBV19; j_call: TRBJ2-1; cdr3_aa: CASSAGLGHNEQFF; cdr3_nt: TGTGCCAGTAGTGCTGGTCTAGGTCACAATGAGCAGTTCTTC
d_call: TRBD2; clone_size: -; v_call: TRBV5-4; j_call: TRBJ2-1; cdr3_aa: CASSLGAGLTNEQFF; cdr3_nt: TGTGCCAGCAGCTTAGGAGCGGGGCTTACCAATGAGCAGTTCTTC
d_call: -; clone_size: -; v_call: TRBV28; j_call: TRBJ2-2; cdr3_aa: CASSFPSFRGANTGELFF; cdr3_nt: TGTGCCAGCAGTTTCCCCTCCTTTCGGGGCGCGAACACCGGGGAGCTGTTTTTT
d_call: -; clone_size: -; v_call: TRBV4-3; j_call: TRBJ1-2; cdr3_aa: CASSQDKGRLPGDYGYTF; cdr3_nt: TGCGCCAGCAGCCAAGATAAGGGGCGTCTCCCCGGGGACTATGGCTACACCTTC
d_call: -; clone_size: -; v_call: TRBV4-3; j_call: TRBJ2-7; cdr3_aa: CASSQDETETYEQYF; cdr3_nt: TGCGCCAGCAGCCAAGACGAGACAGAGACCTACGAGCAGTACTTC
d_call: -; clone_size: -; v_call: TRBV15; j_call: TRBJ2-5; cdr3_aa: CATRGRQDQETQYF; cdr3_nt: TGTGCCACCAGGGGCCGCCAAGACCAAGAGACCCAGTACTTC
d_call: -; clone_size: -; v_call: TRBV6-6; j_call: TRBJ2-7; cdr3_aa: CASSYLGGGTYEQYF; cdr3_nt: TGTGCCAGCAGTTATCTTGGCGGGGGCACCTACGAGCAGTACTTC
d_call: TRBD2; clone_size: -; v_call: TRBV18; j_call: TRBJ2-1; cdr3_aa: CASSPPILAGGGEQFF; cdr3_nt: TGTGCCAGCTCACCACCGATACTAGCGGGAGGGGGTGAGCAGTTCTTC
d_call: TRBD1; clone_size: once; v_call: TRBV28; j_call: TRBJ1-2; cdr3_aa: CASSYSGQNYGYTF; cdr3_nt: TGTGCCAGCAGTTACTCGGGACAGAACTATGGCTACACCTTC
d_call: TRBD2; clone_size: -; v_call: TRBV11-3; j_call: TRBJ2-7; cdr3_aa: CASSSGLAAYEQYF; cdr3_nt: TGTGCCAGCAGCTCGGGACTAGCGGCATACGAGCAGTACTTC
d_call: TRBD1; clone_size: -; v_call: TRBV5-1; j_call: TRBJ2-2; cdr3_aa: CASSPGTGNTGELFF; cdr3_nt: TGCGCCAGCAGCCCGGGGACAGGGAACACCGGGGAGCTGTTTTTT
d_call: -; clone_size: -; v_call: TRBV28; j_call: TRBJ2-7; cdr3_aa: CASSWTSYEQYF; cdr3_nt: TGTGCCAGCAGTTGGACCTCCTACGAGCAGTACTTC
d_call: -; clone_size: -; v_call: TRBV6-5; j_call: TRBJ1-2; cdr3_aa: CATRTEGSGGYTF; cdr3_nt: TGTGCCACCCGGACGGAGGGCTCCGGAGGCTACACCTTC
d_call: TRBD2; clone_size: once; v_call: TRBV4-1; j_call: TRBJ2-2; cdr3_aa: CASSQDPAGGWDTGELFF; cdr3_nt: TGCGCCAGCAGCCAAGACCCAGCGGGGGGTTGGGACACCGGGGAGCTGTTTTTT
d_call: -; clone_size: once; v_call: TRBV4-3; j_call: TRBJ2-5; cdr3_aa: CASSHNRGGRETQYF; cdr3_nt: TGCGCCAGCAGCCATAACAGGGGGGGGAGAGAGACCCAGTACTTC
d_call: -; clone_size: -; v_call: TRBV27; j_call: TRBJ2-1; cdr3_aa: CASSLYYQNPHNEQFF; cdr3_nt: TGTGCCAGCAGTTTATACTATCAAAACCCCCACAATGAGCAGTTCTTC
d_call: TRBD2; clone_size: few; v_call: TRBV18; j_call: TRBJ2-5; cdr3_aa: CASSLAASGQETQYF; cdr3_nt: TGTGCCAGCTCACTCGCGGCTAGCGGACAAGAGACCCAGTACTTC
d_call: TRBD1; clone_size: -; v_call: TRBV5-1; j_call: TRBJ2-2; cdr3_aa: CASSSSGTGTGELFF; cdr3_nt: TGCGCCAGCAGCTCTTCCGGGACAGGTACCGGGGAGCTGTTTTTT
d_call: TRBD2; clone_size: -; v_call: TRBV28; j_call: TRBJ2-7; cdr3_aa: CASSSTSGAYEQYF; cdr3_nt: TGTGCCAGCAGTTCTACTAGCGGCGCTTACGAGCAGTACTTC
d_call: TRBD1; clone_size: -; v_call: TRBV4-1; j_call: TRBJ1-1; cdr3_aa: CASSHPGQANTEAFF; cdr3_nt: TGCGCCAGCAGCCACCCGGGACAGGCGAACACTGAAGCTTTCTTT
d_call: -; clone_size: -; v_call: TRBV7-2; j_call: TRBJ2-7; cdr3_aa: CASSSAPGPTYEQYF; cdr3_nt: TGTGCCAGCAGCTCGGCGCCGGGACCCACCTACGAGCAGTACTTC
d_call: -; clone_size: -; v_call: TRBV7-2; j_call: TRBJ2-2; cdr3_aa: CASSGRGGELFF; cdr3_nt: TGTGCCAGCAGCGGAAGGGGCGGGGAGCTGTTTTTT
d_call: TRBD1; clone_size: few; v_call: TRBV28; j_call: TRBJ1-4; cdr3_aa: CASANMQGDNEKLFF; cdr3_nt: TGTGCCAGCGCGAACATGCAGGGGGATAATGAAAAACTGTTTTTT
d_call: TRBD1; clone_size: -; v_call: TRBV5-1; j_call: TRBJ1-2; cdr3_aa: CASSLNQGAPKGGYTF; cdr3_nt: TGCGCCAGCAGCTTGAACCAGGGGGCTCCGAAAGGGGGCTACACCTTC
d_call: -; clone_size: -; v_call: TRBV21-1; j_call: TRBJ2-4; cdr3_aa: CASEPGLAKNIQYF; cdr3_nt: TGTGCCAGCGAACCAGGGCTAGCCAAAAACATTCAGTACTTC
d_call: -; clone_size: -; v_call: TRBV27; j_call: TRBJ2-2; cdr3_aa: CASSLLATNTGELFF; cdr3_nt: TGTGCCAGCAGTTTGCTAGCGACGAACACCGGGGAGCTGTTTTTT
d_call: -; clone_size: -; v_call: TRBV9; j_call: TRBJ2-7; cdr3_aa: CASSVGGYEQYF; cdr3_nt: TGTGCCAGCAGCGTAGGCGGTTACGAGCAGTACTTC
d_call: TRBD1; clone_size: -; v_call: TRBV7-8; j_call: TRBJ2-7; cdr3_aa: CASSPLPGGAGYEQYF; cdr3_nt: TGTGCCAGCAGCCCATTACCAGGGGGCGCGGGTTACGAGCAGTACTTC
d_call: -; clone_size: -; v_call: TRBV7-2; j_call: TRBJ2-7; cdr3_aa: CASTLDGSSYEQYF; cdr3_nt: TGTGCCAGCACCCTGGACGGGAGCTCCTACGAGCAGTACTTC
d_call: TRBD1; clone_size: once; v_call: TRBV7-8; j_call: TRBJ2-1; cdr3_aa: CASRNPGTGYNEQFF; cdr3_nt: TGTGCCAGCAGAAATCCCGGGACAGGGTACAATGAGCAGTTCTTC
d_call: -; clone_size: -; v_call: TRBV10-2; j_call: TRBJ2-7; cdr3_aa: CASSDHGQYPPYEQYF; cdr3_nt: TGCGCCAGCAGTGACCACGGACAGTACCCACCCTACGAGCAGTACTTC